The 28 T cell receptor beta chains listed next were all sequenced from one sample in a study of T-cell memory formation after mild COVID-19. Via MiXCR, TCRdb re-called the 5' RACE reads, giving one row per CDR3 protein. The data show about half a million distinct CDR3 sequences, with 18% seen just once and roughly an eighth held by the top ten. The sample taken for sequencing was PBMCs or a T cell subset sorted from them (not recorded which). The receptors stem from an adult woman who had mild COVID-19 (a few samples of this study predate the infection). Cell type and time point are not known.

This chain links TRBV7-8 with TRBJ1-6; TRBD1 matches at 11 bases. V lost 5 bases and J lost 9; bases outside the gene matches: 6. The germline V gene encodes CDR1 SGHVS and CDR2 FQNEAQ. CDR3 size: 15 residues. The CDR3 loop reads CASSLRDRGSSPLHF. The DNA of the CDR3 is TGTGCCAGCAGCCTCCGGGACAGGGGGTCTTCACCCCTCCACTTT.

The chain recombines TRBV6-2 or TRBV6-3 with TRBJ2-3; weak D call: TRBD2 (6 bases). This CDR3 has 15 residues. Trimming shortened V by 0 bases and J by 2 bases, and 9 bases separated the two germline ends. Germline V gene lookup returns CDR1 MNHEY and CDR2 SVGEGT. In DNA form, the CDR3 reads TGTGCCAGCAGTTACTCGACTAGAACCACAGATACGCAGTATTTT. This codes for CASSYSTRTTDTQYF.

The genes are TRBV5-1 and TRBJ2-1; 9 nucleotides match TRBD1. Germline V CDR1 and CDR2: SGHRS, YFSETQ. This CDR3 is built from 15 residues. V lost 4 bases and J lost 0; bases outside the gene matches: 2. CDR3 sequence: CASSAGQGSYNEQFF. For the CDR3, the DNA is TGCGCCAGCAGCGCGGGACAGGGCTCCTACAATGAGCAGTTCTTC.

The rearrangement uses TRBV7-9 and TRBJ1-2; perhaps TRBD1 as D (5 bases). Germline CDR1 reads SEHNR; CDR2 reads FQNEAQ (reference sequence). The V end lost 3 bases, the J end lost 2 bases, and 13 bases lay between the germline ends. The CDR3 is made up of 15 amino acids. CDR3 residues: CASSLDFQGNYGYTF. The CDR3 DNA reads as TGTGCCAGCAGCTTGGATTTCCAGGGAAACTATGGCTACACCTTC.

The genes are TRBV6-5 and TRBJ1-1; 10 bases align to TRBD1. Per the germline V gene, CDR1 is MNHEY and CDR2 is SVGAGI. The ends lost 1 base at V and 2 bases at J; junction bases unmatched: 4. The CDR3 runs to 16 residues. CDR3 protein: CASSYYRTGGNTEAFF. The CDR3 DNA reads TGTGCCAGCAGTTACTACAGGACAGGGGGTAACACTGAAGCTTTCTTT.

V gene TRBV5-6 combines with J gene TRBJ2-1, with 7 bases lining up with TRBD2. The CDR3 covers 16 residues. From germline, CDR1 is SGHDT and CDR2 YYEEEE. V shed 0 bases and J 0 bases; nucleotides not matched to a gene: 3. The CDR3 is CASSLEQRGSYNEQFF. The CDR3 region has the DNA TGTGCCAGCAGCTTGGAACAGCGGGGCTCCTACAATGAGCAGTTCTTC. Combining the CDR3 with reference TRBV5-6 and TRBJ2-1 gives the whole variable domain DAGVTQSPTHLIKTRGQQVTLRCSPKSGHDTVSWYQQALGQGPQFIFQYYEEEERQRGNFPDRFSGHQFPNYSSELNVNALLLGDSALYLCASSLEQRGSYNEQFFGPGTRLTVL.

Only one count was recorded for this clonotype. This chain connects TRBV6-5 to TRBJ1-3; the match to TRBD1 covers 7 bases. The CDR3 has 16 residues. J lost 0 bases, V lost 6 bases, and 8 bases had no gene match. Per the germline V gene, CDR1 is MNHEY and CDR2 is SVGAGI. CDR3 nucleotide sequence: TGTGCCAGCAGCTCCCCCAGGGGGAGCTCTGGAAACACCATATATTTT. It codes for CASSSPRGSSGNTIYF.

CDR3 loop: CASSSFGTAYQPQHF. The CDR3 coding sequence is TGTGCCAGCAGTTCTTTTGGCACCGCTTATCAGCCCCAGCATTTT. The J gene is TRBJ1-5, the V gene TRBV27, with no clear D. The CDR3 is made up of 15 amino acids. V lost 4 bases, J lost 5 bases, and 15 bases lay in between. The germline V gene encodes CDR1 MNHEY and CDR2 SMNVEV (reference sequence).

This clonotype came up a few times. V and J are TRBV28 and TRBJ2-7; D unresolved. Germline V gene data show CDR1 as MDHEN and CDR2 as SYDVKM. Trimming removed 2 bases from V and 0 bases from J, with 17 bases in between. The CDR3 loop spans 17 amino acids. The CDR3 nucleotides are TGTGCCAGCAGTTTACCCGGCGCGCTCCCGAGCTCCTACGAGCAGTACTTC. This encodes CASSLPGALPSSYEQYF.

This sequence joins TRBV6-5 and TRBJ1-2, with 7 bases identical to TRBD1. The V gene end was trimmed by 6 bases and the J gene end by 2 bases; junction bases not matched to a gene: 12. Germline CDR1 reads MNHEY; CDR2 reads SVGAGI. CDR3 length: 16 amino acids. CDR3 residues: CASSKDRLLSNYGYTF. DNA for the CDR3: TGTGCCAGCAGCAAGGACAGGCTCCTTTCCAACTATGGCTACACCTTC.

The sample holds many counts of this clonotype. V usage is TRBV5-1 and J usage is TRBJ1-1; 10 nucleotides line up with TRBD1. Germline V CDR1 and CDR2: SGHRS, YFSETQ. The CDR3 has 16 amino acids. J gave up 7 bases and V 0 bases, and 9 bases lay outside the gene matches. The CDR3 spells CASSLDGGTGASEAFF. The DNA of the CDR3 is TGCGCCAGCAGCTTGGATGGGGGGACAGGGGCGAGTGAAGCTTTCTTT. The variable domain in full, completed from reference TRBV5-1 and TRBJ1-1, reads KAGVTQTPRYLIKTRGQQVTLSCSPISGHRSVSWYQQTPGQGLQFLFEYFSETQRNKGNFPGRFSGRQFSNSRSEMNVSTLELGDSALYLCASSLDGGTGASEAFFGQGTRLTVV.

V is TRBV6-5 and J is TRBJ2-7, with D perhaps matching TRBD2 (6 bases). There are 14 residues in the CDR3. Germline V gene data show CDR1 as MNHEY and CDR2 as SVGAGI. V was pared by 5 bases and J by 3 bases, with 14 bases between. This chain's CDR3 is CASSRGVGGYEQYF. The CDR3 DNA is TGTGCCAGCAGTCGCGGGGTCGGGGGCTACGAGCAGTACTTC.

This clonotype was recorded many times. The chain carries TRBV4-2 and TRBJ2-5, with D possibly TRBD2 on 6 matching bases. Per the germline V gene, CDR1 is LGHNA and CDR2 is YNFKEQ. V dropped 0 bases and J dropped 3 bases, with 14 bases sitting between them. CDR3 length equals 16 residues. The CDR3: CASSQDAGFGEETQYF. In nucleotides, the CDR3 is TGTGCCAGCAGCCAAGACGCGGGGTTTGGGGAAGAGACCCAGTACTTC.

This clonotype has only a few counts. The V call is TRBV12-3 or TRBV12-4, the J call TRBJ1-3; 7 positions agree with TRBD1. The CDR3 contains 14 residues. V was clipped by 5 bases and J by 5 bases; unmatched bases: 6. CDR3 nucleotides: TGTGCCAGCAGTCGAACGGGACAGCGAAACACCATATATTTT. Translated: CASSRTGQRNTIYF.

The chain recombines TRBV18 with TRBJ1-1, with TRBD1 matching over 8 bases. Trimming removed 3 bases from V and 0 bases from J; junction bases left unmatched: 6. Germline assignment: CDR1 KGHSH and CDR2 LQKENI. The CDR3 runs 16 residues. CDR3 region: CASSPRQGTMNTEAFF. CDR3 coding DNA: TGTGCCAGCTCACCGCGACAGGGGACAATGAACACTGAAGCTTTCTTT.

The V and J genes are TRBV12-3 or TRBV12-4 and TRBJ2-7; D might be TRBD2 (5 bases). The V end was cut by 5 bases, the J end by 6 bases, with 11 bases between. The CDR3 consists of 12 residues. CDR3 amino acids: CASSDSRAEQYF. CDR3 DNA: TGTGCCAGCAGTGACTCGAGGGCCGAGCAGTACTTC.

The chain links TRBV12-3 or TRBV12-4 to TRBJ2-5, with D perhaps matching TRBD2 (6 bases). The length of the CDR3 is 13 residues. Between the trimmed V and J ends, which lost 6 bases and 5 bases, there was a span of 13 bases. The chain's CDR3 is CASRNGGSETQYF. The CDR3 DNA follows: TGTGCCAGCAGGAATGGGGGGAGCGAGACCCAGTACTTC.

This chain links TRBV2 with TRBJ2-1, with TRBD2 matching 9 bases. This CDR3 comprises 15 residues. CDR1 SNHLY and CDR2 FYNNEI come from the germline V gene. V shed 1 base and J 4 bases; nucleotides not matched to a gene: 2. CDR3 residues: CASSEGSGRYNEQFF. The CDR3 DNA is TGTGCCAGCAGTGAAGGTAGCGGGAGATACAATGAGCAGTTCTTC.

This CDR3 reads CSARRQVDGYTF. The CDR3, as DNA: TGCAGTGCTAGGAGACAGGTCGATGGCTACACCTTC. The chain uses TRBV20-1 and TRBJ1-2, with D possibly being TRBD1 (6 bases). Germline assignment: CDR1 DFQATT and CDR2 SNEGSKA (reference sequence). V was trimmed by 3 bases and J by 6 bases, leaving 11 bases between them. The CDR3 loop spans 12 amino acids.

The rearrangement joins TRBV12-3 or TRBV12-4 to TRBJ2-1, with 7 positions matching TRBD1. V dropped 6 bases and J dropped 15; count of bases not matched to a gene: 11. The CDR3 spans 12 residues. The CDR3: CASSPDRASGFF. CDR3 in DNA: TGTGCCAGCAGCCCAGACAGGGCATCCGGGTTCTTC.

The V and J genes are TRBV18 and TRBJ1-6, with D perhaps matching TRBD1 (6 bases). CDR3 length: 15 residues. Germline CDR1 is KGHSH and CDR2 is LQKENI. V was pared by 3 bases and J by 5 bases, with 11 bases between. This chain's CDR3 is CASSPRTVDNSPLHF. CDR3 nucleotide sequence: TGTGCCAGCTCACCGCGGACAGTCGATAATTCACCCCTCCACTTT. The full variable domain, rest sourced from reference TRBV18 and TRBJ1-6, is NAGVMQNPRHLVRRRGQEARLRCSPMKGHSHVYWYRQLPEEGLKFMVYLQKENIIDESGMPKERFSAEFPKEGPSILRIQQVVRGDSAAYFCASSPRTVDNSPLHFGNGTRLTVT.

CDR3 loop: CASSSPTELAGVGEQYF. DNA for the CDR3: TGTGCCAGCAGCTCCCCTACGGAACTAGCGGGAGTGGGAGAGCAGTACTTC. The genes are TRBV7-9 and TRBJ2-7, with 11 nucleotides matching TRBD2. The CDR3 has 17 amino acids. CDR1 is SEHNR and CDR2 is FQNEAQ in the germline V gene (reference sequence). Trimming took 4 bases from V and 7 from J; bases not matched to a gene: 15.

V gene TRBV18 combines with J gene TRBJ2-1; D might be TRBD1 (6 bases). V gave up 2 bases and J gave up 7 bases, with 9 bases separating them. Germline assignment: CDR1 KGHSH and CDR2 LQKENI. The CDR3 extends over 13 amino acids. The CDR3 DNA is TGTGCCAGCTCACCATGGGGGCGAAATGAGCAGTTCTTC. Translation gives CASSPWGRNEQFF.

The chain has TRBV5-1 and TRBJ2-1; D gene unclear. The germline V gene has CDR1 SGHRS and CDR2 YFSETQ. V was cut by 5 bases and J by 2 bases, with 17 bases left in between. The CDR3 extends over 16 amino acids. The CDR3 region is CASSAGILVTYNEQFF. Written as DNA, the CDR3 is TGCGCCAGCAGTGCAGGAATCCTAGTAACCTACAATGAGCAGTTCTTC.

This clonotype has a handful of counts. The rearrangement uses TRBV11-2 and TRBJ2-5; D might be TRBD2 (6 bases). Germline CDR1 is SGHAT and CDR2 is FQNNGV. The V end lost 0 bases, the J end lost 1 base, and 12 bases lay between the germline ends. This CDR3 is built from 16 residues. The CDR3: CASSLEEAGLQETQYF. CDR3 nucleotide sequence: TGTGCCAGCAGCTTAGAAGAAGCGGGCCTCCAAGAGACCCAGTACTTC. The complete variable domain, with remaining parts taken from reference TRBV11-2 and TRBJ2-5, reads EAGVAQSPRYKIIEKRQSVAFWCNPISGHATLYWYQQILGQGPKLLIQFQNNGVVDDSQLPKDRFSAERLKGVDSTLKIQPAKLEDSAVYLCASSLEEAGLQETQYFGPGTRLLVL.

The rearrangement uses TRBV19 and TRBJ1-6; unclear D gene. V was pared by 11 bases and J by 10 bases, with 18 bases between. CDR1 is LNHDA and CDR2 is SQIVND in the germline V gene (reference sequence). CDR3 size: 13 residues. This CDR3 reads CAPVIGKASPLHF. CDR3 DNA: TGTGCCCCCGTGATCGGGAAGGCGTCACCCCTCCACTTT.

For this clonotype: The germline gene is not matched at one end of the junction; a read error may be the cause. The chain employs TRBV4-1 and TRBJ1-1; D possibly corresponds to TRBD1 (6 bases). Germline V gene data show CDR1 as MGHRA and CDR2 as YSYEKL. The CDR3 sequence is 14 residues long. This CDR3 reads CASSQRAAGAEAVF. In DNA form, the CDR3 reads TGCGCCAGCAGCCAACGAGCCGCGGGGGCTGAAGCTGTCTTT.

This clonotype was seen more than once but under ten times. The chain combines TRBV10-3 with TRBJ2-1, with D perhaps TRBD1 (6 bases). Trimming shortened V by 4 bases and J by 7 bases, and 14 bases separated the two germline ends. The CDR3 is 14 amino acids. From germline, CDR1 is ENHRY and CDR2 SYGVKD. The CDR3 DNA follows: TGTGCCATCAGTGGTACGACAGGATGGAATGAGCAGTTCTTC. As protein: CAISGTTGWNEQFF.